This TCR beta chain was recorded in a study of Ad26.COV2.S vaccination and SARS-CoV-2 variants. Details on this clone: Its antigen is undetermined. Sequence at one end of the junction differs from germline and may be a read error.

The treatment denotes: roughly 19 received Ad26.COV2.S at low or high dose, single or two shots; about 5 received placebo; per-sample allocation not given. At day 63 after the first vaccine or placebo injection, samples were drawn. General study findings and limits: Participants in the vaccine arm had higher spike-specific TCR breadth; placebo recipients had lower.

Germline V gene lookup returns CDR1 SGDLS and CDR2 YYNGEE. The CDR3 consists of 15 residues. Only in-frame clones appear in the TCRdb table, and some are missing; sequencing was by immunoSEQ multiplex PCR. The sample has fewer than 600,000 clones; around 89% are singletons. The specimen comprised peripheral blood, sampled in a trial of Ad26.COV2.S vaccine versus placebo. The rearrangement joins TRBV9 to TRBJ1-4, with D possibly being TRBD1 (6 bases). The TCR comes from a person between 18 and 65 years old who received the Ad26.COV2.S COVID-19 vaccine or a placebo. The CDR3 sequence: CASSPTGQPNAKLFF. CDR3 coding DNA: TGTGCCAGCAGCCCAACCGGACAGCCCAATGCAAAACTGTTTTTT. Based on the CDR3 plus reference TRBV9 and TRBJ1-4, the full variable domain is DSGVTQTPKHLITATGQRVTLRCSPRSGDLSVYWYQQSLDQGLQFLIQYYNGEERAKGNILERFSAQQFPDLHSELNLSSLELGDSALYFCASSPTGQPNAKLFFGSGTQLSVL.